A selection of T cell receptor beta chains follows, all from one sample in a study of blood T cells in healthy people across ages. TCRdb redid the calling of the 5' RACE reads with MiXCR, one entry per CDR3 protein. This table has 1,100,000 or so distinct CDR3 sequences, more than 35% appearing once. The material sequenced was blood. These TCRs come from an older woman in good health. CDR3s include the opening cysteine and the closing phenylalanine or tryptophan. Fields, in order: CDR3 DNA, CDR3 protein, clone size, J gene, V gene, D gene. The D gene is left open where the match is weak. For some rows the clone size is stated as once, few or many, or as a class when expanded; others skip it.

DNA: TGTGCCAGCAGCCAAGACCCGGGACAGCAAGAGACCCAGTACTTC; CDR3: CASSQDPGQQETQYF; size: few; J: TRBJ2-5; V: TRBV5-6; D: TRBD1
DNA: TGCAGTGCTAAACCCCAATTAAGCGGGAGCTCCTACGAGCAGTACTTC; CDR3: CSAKPQLSGSSYEQYF; size: few; J: TRBJ2-7; V: TRBV20-1; D: TRBD2
DNA: TGTGCCAGCAGCCAAGTCTCGGCCCGGACAAGAGCTCAAGAGACCCAGTACTTC; CDR3: CASSQVSARTRAQETQYF; size: few; J: TRBJ2-5; V: TRBV3-1; D: NA
DNA: TGTGCCAGCATGCCCCGAATGAACACTGAAGCTTTCTTT; CDR3: CASMPRMNTEAFF; size: NA; J: TRBJ1-1; V: TRBV6-5; D: NA
DNA: TGTGCCAGCAGGGCCTTGGGGGTGTCTCAGCCCCGGCATTTT; CDR3: CASRALGVSQPRHF; size: NA; J: TRBJ1-5; V: TRBV12-3/TRBV12-4; D: NA
DNA: TGTGCCAGCAGTTTCCGACAGGGTGGACTAGCGGGAGAAGCAGGGCGAGAGACCCAGTACTTC; CDR3: CASSFRQGGLAGEAGRETQYF; size: NA; J: TRBJ2-5; V: TRBV28; D: TRBD2
DNA: TGTGCCAGCAGTACCCTTACACCGGGCCGAGCGGGCTCCTACGAGCAGTACTTC; CDR3: CASSTLTPGRAGSYEQYF; size: NA; J: TRBJ2-7; V: TRBV12-3/TRBV12-4; D: NA
DNA: TGTGCCAGCAGTTTTGAGGGACAGGGGGTCTACGAGCAGTACTTC; CDR3: CASSFEGQGVYEQYF; size: NA; J: TRBJ2-7; V: TRBV27; D: TRBD1
DNA: TGTGCCGGACGGGGGCCCGCCCGTTACGAGCAGTACTTC; CDR3: CAGRGPARYEQYF; size: few; J: TRBJ2-7; V: TRBV6-1; D: NA
DNA: TGTGCCAGCAGTGGAACCGGGACAGGGGTGTACGAGCAGTACTTC; CDR3: CASSGTGTGVYEQYF; size: few; J: TRBJ2-7; V: TRBV2; D: TRBD1
DNA: TGTGCCAGCAGTGAAGGGACTTTAGAGACCCAGTACTTC; CDR3: CASSEGTLETQYF; size: NA; J: TRBJ2-5; V: TRBV2; D: NA
DNA: TGCAGTGCTAACCGCGGACTAGCGGGAGCTGATGAGCAGTTCTTC; CDR3: CSANRGLAGADEQFF; size: NA; J: TRBJ2-1; V: TRBV20-1; D: TRBD2
DNA: TGCAGTGCGACTATCAGTGGGGAAATGGAGACCCAGTACTTC; CDR3: CSATISGEMETQYF; size: many; J: TRBJ2-5; V: TRBV20-1; D: NA
DNA: TGCAGTGCTCCCCCGGCACGGGTGGGCGAGCAGTACTTC; CDR3: CSAPPARVGEQYF; size: many; J: TRBJ2-7; V: TRBV20-1; D: NA
DNA: TGCAGTGCCGCTAGTGGAGTCGACGAGCAGTTCTTC; CDR3: CSAASGVDEQFF; size: NA; J: TRBJ2-1; V: TRBV20-1; D: NA
DNA: TGTGCCAGCACCGAACGGGTAGCGGGGCCCCCGGAGCAGTTCTTC; CDR3: CASTERVAGPPEQFF; size: NA; J: TRBJ2-1; V: TRBV21-1; D: NA
DNA: TGTGCCAGCAGCCCCCAGGACGGACCCTACGAGCAGTACTTC; CDR3: CASSPQDGPYEQYF; size: NA; J: TRBJ2-7; V: TRBV6-2/TRBV6-3; D: NA
DNA: TGCAGCGTTGGTTCAGCTGGCATAGATACGCAGTATTTT; CDR3: CSVGSAGIDTQYF; size: once; J: TRBJ2-3; V: TRBV29-1; D: NA
DNA: TGTGCCAGCAGCACGGACTATCTAAGTGAGCAGTACTTC; CDR3: CASSTDYLSEQYF; size: NA; J: TRBJ2-7; V: TRBV9; D: NA
DNA: TGCGCCAGCAGCCAGGTGGAAGTCTACGAGCAGTACTTC; CDR3: CASSQVEVYEQYF; size: NA; J: TRBJ2-7; V: TRBV4-1; D: NA
DNA: TGTGCCAGCAGTAAAGACGACAGGCACTACGAGCAGTACTTC; CDR3: CASSKDDRHYEQYF; size: NA; J: TRBJ2-7; V: TRBV12-3/TRBV12-4; D: NA
DNA: TGCAGTGCCTATCGGACTAGCGGGAGTAAAGATACGCAGTATTTT; CDR3: CSAYRTSGSKDTQYF; size: NA; J: TRBJ2-3; V: TRBV20-1; D: TRBD2
DNA: TGTGCCAGCAGGCTGGCAAAGGTAAACGTCGAGGCGAACACTGAAGCTTTCTTT; CDR3: CASRLAKVNVEANTEAFF; size: NA; J: TRBJ1-1; V: TRBV12-3/TRBV12-4; D: NA
DNA: TGTGCCAGCAGCGTAGGACTCGAAAGGTACGAGCAGTACTTC; CDR3: CASSVGLERYEQYF; size: NA; J: TRBJ2-7; V: TRBV9; D: NA
DNA: TGTGCCAGCAGCTCGGGGAGCTTACTGGGCTACACCTTC; CDR3: CASSSGSLLGYTF; size: NA; J: TRBJ1-2; V: TRBV7-2; D: NA
DNA: TGTGCCAGCAGCTTAGAAACCTCACCGGGACAGGGGGCCTACGAGCAGTACTTC; CDR3: CASSLETSPGQGAYEQYF; size: NA; J: TRBJ2-7; V: TRBV7-8; D: TRBD1
DNA: TGCAGCGTTTCAGGGGTTTTTAAGGGGACTGAAGCTTTCTTT; CDR3: CSVSGVFKGTEAFF; size: NA; J: TRBJ1-1; V: TRBV29-1; D: NA
DNA: TGTGCCAGCAGTTACGGCAGCTCCTATAATTCACCCCTCCACTTT; CDR3: CASSYGSSYNSPLHF; size: NA; J: TRBJ1-6; V: TRBV6-5; D: NA
DNA: TGTGCCAGCATCAAGGGGGGAGTCCGGGCACGTGAGCAGTACTTC; CDR3: CASIKGGVRAREQYF; size: NA; J: TRBJ2-5; V: TRBV11-1; D: NA
DNA: TGTGCCAGCAGTTTCAGGGTCGAGCAGTACTTC; CDR3: CASSFRVEQYF; size: NA; J: TRBJ2-7; V: TRBV27; D: NA
DNA: TGTGCCAGCAGCCCCTTTAGCGGGAGAGCATACAATGAGCAGTTCTTC; CDR3: CASSPFSGRAYNEQFF; size: NA; J: TRBJ2-1; V: TRBV3-1; D: TRBD2
DNA: TGTGCCAGCAGCTTTAGGGGGAGTAGGTACAATGAGCAGTACTTC; CDR3: CASSFRGSRYNEQYF; size: NA; J: TRBJ2-5; V: TRBV7-2; D: NA
DNA: TGCAGCGTGGGGGGCGGGACCTCCTACGAGCAGTACTTC; CDR3: CSVGGGTSYEQYF; size: few; J: TRBJ2-7; V: TRBV29-1; D: NA